A selection of T cell receptor beta chains follows, all from one sample in a study of PD-1 blockade in classical Hodgkin lymphoma. The repertoire was sequenced with immunoSEQ multiplex PCR; TCRdb's copy has only in-frame clones and lacks some. The top ten hold 6.2% of the sample, which has fewer than 25,000 clones, roughly 80% seen once. The sample was peripheral blood mononuclear cells (PBMCs), taken before the fourth cycle of nivolumab. Receptors were obtained from a human donor with classical Hodgkin lymphoma. The CDR3 runs from the conserved cysteine through the conserved F or W. Each record gives: D gene, V gene, J gene, clone size, CDR3 protein, CDR3 DNA. The D gene is left open where the match is weak. Clone size, where shown, is once, few, many, or a class for clones that have expanded.

d_gene: .
v_gene: TRBV27
j_gene: TRBJ2-3
abundance: .
CDR3aa: CASSPYRTDTQYF
CDR3nt: TGTGCCAGCAGTCCATACCGCACAGATACGCAGTATTTT

d_gene: TRBD1
v_gene: TRBV6-5
j_gene: TRBJ2-7
abundance: .
CDR3aa: CASSYSGTGPYEQYF
CDR3nt: TGTGCCAGCAGTTACAGTGGGACAGGGCCCTACGAGCAGTACTTC

d_gene: .
v_gene: TRBV29-1
j_gene: TRBJ2-1
abundance: .
CDR3aa: CSIQGGTNSGNEQFF
CDR3nt: TGCAGCATCCAAGGCGGGACCAATAGCGGCAATGAGCAGTTCTTC

d_gene: .
v_gene: TRBV4-1
j_gene: TRBJ1-1
abundance: .
CDR3aa: CASSQGPVKVEAFF
CDR3nt: TGCGCCAGCAGCCAAGGTCCGGTTAAAGTTGAAGCTTTCTTT

d_gene: TRBD1
v_gene: TRBV28
j_gene: TRBJ1-2
abundance: once
CDR3aa: CASSFEGATLYGYTF
CDR3nt: TGTGCCAGCAGTTTTGAGGGGGCAACCCTCTATGGCTACACCTTC

d_gene: .
v_gene: TRBV2
j_gene: TRBJ1-1
abundance: .
CDR3aa: CASSAGRTNTEAFF
CDR3nt: TGTGCCAGCAGTGCGGGACGGACGAACACTGAAGCTTTCTTT

d_gene: .
v_gene: TRBV5-1
j_gene: TRBJ1-1
abundance: .
CDR3aa: CASSLFWVRGKTEAFF
CDR3nt: TGCGCCAGCAGCTTATTCTGGGTGCGGGGGAAGACTGAAGCTTTCTTT

d_gene: .
v_gene: TRBV7-9
j_gene: TRBJ1-2
abundance: .
CDR3aa: CASSLGLGQNDNYGYTF
CDR3nt: TGTGCCAGCAGCTTAGGCCTAGGGCAGAACGATAACTATGGCTACACCTTC

d_gene: TRBD2
v_gene: TRBV5-1
j_gene: TRBJ2-3
abundance: .
CDR3aa: CASSLLERGRGDTQYF
CDR3nt: TGCGCCAGCAGCTTGTTGGAGCGGGGGAGAGGAGATACGCAGTATTTT

d_gene: .
v_gene: TRBV19
j_gene: TRBJ2-5
abundance: few
CDR3aa: CASSIGKTQYF
CDR3nt: TGTGCCAGTAGTATAGGGAAGACCCAGTACTTC

d_gene: .
v_gene: TRBV9
j_gene: TRBJ1-1
abundance: .
CDR3aa: CASSPWGQETEAFF
CDR3nt: TGTGCCAGCAGCCCCTGGGGCCAGGAAACTGAAGCTTTCTTT

d_gene: .
v_gene: TRBV6-5
j_gene: TRBJ1-1
abundance: once
CDR3aa: CASSYSNKMNTEAFF
CDR3nt: TGTGCCAGCAGTTACTCGAACAAGATGAACACTGAAGCTTTCTTT

d_gene: .
v_gene: TRBV13
j_gene: TRBJ1-5
abundance: .
CDR3aa: CASSSRGINQPQHF
CDR3nt: TGTGCCAGCAGCTCCAGGGGAATCAATCAGCCCCAGCATTTT

d_gene: .
v_gene: TRBV4-1
j_gene: TRBJ2-3
abundance: few
CDR3aa: CASSQDSRFTDTQYF
CDR3nt: TGCGCCAGCAGCCAAGATTCCCGATTCACAGATACGCAGTATTTT

d_gene: .
v_gene: TRBV14
j_gene: TRBJ1-1
abundance: .
CDR3aa: CASSQDSSRGEAFF
CDR3nt: TGTGCCAGCAGCCAGGACAGCTCAAGGGGTGAAGCTTTCTTT